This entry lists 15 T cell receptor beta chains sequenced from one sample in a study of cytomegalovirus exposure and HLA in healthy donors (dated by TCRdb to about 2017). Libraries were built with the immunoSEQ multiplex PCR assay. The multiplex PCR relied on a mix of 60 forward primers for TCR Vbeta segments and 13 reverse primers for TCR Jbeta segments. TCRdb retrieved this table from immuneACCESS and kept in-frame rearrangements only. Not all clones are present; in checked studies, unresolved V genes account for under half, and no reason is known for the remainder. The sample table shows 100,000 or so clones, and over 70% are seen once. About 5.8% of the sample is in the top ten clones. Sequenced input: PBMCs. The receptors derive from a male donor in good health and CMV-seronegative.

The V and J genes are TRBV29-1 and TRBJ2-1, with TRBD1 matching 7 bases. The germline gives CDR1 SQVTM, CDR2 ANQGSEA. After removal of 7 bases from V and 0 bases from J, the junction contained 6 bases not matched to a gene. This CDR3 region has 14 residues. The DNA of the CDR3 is TGCAGCGAGATGACAGGGTACTCCTACAATGAGCAGTTCTTC. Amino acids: CSEMTGYSYNEQFF.

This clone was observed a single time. CDR3 amino acids: CASSLRALTSGSSYNEQFF. The CDR3 coding sequence is TGTGCCAGCAGCTTAAGGGCCCTGACTAGCGGGAGCTCCTACAATGAGCAGTTCTTC. The chain joins TRBV7-9 to TRBJ2-1; 12 nucleotides agree with TRBD2. Germline values: CDR1 SEHNR, CDR2 FQNEAQ (reference sequence). This CDR3 has 19 amino acids. Trimming took 2 bases from V and 0 from J; bases not matched to a gene: 8. The full variable domain, rest sourced from reference TRBV7-9 and TRBJ2-1, is DTGVSQNPRHKITKRGQNVTFRCDPISEHNRLYWYRQTLGQGPEFLTYFQNEAQLEKSRLLSDRFSAERPKGSFSTLEIQRTEQGDSAMYLCASSLRALTSGSSYNEQFFGPGTRLTVL.

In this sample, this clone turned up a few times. CDR3 DNA sequence: TGTGCCAGCAGTTCTCTTACAGGGACACCTTCCTACGAGCAGTACTTC. The encoded protein is CASSSLTGTPSYEQYF. V gene TRBV27 combines with J gene TRBJ2-7, with D maybe TRBD1 (6 bases). V lost 4 bases to trimming and J lost 1 base, with 17 bases between them. This CDR3 has 16 residues. Germline CDR1 MNHEY, CDR2 SMNVEV (reference sequence).

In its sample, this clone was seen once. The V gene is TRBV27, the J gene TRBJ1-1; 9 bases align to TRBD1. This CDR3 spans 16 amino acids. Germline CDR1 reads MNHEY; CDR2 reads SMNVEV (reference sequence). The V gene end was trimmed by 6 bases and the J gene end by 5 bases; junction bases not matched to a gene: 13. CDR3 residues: CASSSRTGARPTEAFF. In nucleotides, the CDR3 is TGTGCCAGCAGCTCGAGGACAGGGGCACGTCCTACTGAAGCTTTCTTT.

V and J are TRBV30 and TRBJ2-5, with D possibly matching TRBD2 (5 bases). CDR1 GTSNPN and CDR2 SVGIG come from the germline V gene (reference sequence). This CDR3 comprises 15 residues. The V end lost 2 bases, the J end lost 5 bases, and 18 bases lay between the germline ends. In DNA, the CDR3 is TGTGCCTGGAGTCCTGGGGTTAGCGTCGGGGAGACCCAGTACTTC. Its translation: CAWSPGVSVGETQYF.

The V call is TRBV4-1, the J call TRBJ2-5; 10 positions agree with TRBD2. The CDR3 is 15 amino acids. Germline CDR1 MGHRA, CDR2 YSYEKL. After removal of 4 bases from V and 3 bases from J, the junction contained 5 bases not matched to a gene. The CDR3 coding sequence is TGCGCCAGCAGCCTGAAGCTAGCGGGAGAAGAGACCCAGTACTTC. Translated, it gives CASSLKLAGEETQYF.

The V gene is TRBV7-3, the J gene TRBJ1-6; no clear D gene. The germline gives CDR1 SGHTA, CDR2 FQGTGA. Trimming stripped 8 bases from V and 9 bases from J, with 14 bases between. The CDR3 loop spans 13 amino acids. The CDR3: CASQAGVGSPLHF. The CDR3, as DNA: TGTGCCAGCCAAGCCGGGGTGGGTTCACCCCTCCACTTT.

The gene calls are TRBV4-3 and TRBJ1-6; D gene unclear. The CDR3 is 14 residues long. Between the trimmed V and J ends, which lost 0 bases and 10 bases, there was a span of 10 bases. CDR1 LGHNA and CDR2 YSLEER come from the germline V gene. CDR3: CASSQDRFSSPLHF. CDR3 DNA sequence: TGCGCCAGCAGCCAAGATCGTTTTTCCTCACCCCTCCACTTT.

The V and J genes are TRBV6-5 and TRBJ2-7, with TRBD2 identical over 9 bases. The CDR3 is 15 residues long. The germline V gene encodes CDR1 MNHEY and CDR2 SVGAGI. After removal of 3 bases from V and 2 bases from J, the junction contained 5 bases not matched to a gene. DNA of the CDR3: TGTGCCAGCAGTTATCGGGCTAGCGGGACCTACGAGCAGTACTTC. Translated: CASSYRASGTYEQYF.

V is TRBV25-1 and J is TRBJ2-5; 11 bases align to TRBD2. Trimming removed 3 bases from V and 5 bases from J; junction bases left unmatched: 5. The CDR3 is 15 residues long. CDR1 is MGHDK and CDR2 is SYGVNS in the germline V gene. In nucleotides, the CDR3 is TGTGCCAGCAGTGATAGCGGGAGGGGAATGGAGACCCAGTACTTC. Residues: CASSDSGRGMETQYF.

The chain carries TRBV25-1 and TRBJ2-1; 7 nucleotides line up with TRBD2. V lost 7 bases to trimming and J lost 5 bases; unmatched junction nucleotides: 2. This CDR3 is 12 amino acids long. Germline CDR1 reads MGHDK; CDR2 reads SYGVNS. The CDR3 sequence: CASMLADNEQFF. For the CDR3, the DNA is TGTGCCAGCATGCTAGCGGACAATGAGCAGTTCTTC.

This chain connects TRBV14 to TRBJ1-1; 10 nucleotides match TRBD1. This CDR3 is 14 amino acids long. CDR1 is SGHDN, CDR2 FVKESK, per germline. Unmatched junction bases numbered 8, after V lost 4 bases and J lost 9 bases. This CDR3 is CASSLYRTGGKAFF. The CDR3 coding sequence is TGTGCCAGCAGCCTCTACCGGACAGGGGGAAAAGCTTTCTTT. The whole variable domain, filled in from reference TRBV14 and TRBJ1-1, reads EAGVTQFPSHSVIEKGQTVTLRCDPISGHDNLYWYRRVMGKEIKFLLHFVKESKQDESGMPNNRFLAERTGGTYSTLKVQPAELEDSGVYFCASSLYRTGGKAFFGQGTRLTVV.

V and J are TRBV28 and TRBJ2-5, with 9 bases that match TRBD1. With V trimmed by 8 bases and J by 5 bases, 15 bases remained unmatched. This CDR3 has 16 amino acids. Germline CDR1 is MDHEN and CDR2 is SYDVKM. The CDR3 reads CASGPLPMGQGETQYF. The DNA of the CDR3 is TGTGCCAGCGGACCCTTACCGATGGGACAGGGTGAGACCCAGTACTTC. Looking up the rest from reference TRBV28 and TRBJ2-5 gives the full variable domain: DVKVTQSSRYLVKRTGEKVFLECVQDMDHENMFWYRQDPGLGLRLIYFSYDVKMKEKGDIPEGYSVSREKKERFSLILESASTNQTSMYLCASGPLPMGQGETQYFGPGTRLLVL.

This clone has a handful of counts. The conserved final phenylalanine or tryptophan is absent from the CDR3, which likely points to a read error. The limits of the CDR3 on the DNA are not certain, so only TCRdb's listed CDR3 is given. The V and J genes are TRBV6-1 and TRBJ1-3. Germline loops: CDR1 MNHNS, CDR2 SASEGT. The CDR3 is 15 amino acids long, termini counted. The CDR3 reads CASSEYPTAGTYPHI.

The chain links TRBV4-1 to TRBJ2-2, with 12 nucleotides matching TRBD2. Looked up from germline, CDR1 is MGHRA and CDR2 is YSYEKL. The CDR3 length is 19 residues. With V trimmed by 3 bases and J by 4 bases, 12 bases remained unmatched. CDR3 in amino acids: CASSHPSLLAGGSTGELFF. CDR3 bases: TGCGCCAGCAGCCATCCATCCCTCCTAGCGGGAGGGAGCACCGGGGAGCTGTTTTTT.